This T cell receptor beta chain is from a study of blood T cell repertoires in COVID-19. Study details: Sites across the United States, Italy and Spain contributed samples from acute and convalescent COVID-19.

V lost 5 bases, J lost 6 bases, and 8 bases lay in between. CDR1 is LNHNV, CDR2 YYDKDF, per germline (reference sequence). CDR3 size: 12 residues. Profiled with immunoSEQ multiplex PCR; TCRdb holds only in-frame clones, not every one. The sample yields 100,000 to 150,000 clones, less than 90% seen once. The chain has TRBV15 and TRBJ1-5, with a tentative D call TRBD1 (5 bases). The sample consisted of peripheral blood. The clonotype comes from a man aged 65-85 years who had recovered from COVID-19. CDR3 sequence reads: CATSGGSQPQHF. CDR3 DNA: TGTGCCACCAGCGGGGGGAGTCAGCCCCAGCATTTT.